Shown below are 20 T cell receptor beta chains from a single sample sequenced in a study of blood T cell repertoires in COVID-19. Only in-frame clones appear in the TCRdb table, and some are missing; sequencing was by immunoSEQ multiplex PCR. The sample contains tens of thousands of clones, around nine tenths of which appear only once. Sequenced input: peripheral blood. The receptors shown here come from a man in his sixties with active COVID-19.

The chain has TRBV7-3 and TRBJ2-5, with 14 bases lining up with TRBD2. The V and J ends lost 4 bases and 4 bases, in that order; junction bases with no gene match: 5. Germline V gives CDR1 SGHTA, CDR2 FQGTGA. This CDR3 has 16 amino acids. Written as DNA, the CDR3 is TGTGCCAGCAGCTCGGGACTAGCGGGAGCTGGAGAGACCCAGTACTTC. Translating gives CASSSGLAGAGETQYF.

In this sample, this clone turned up once. The chain links TRBV7-3 to TRBJ1-1; 7 nucleotides line up with TRBD1. The J segment lost 4 bases and the V segment lost 4 bases, leaving 6 bases of the junction unmatched. Germline CDR1 reads SGHTA; CDR2 reads FQGTGA. The CDR3 contains 14 residues. CDR3 sequence (DNA): TGTGCCAGCAGCTCACAGGGGCGCCGCACTGAAGCTTTCTTT. Translation gives CASSSQGRRTEAFF.

The V and J genes are TRBV9 and TRBJ2-2; TRBD2 agrees at 9 bases. V gave up 4 bases and J gave up 7 bases; unmatched junction bases: 14. The CDR3 has 17 residues. From germline, CDR1 is SGDLS and CDR2 YYNGEE. The CDR3 coding sequence is TGTGCCAGCAGCCCCCCGGGCGGGAGGGCCGGAGGCGGGGAGCTGTTTTTT. It specifies CASSPPGGRAGGGELFF.

This clone has just a few counts. V usage is TRBV2 and J usage is TRBJ1-2; 7 bases agree with TRBD1. From germline, CDR1 is SNHLY and CDR2 FYNNEI. This CDR3 is built from 13 residues. With 6 bases clipped from V and 0 bases from J, the junction kept 1 base outside the gene matches. The CDR3 sequence: CASRQGPNYGYTF. The CDR3 nucleotides are TGTGCCAGCAGACAGGGGCCTAACTATGGCTACACCTTC.

V is TRBV19 and J is TRBJ2-7; TRBD2 agrees at 7 bases. In germline, CDR1 is LNHDA, CDR2 SQIVND (reference sequence). V was clipped by 0 bases and J by 4 bases; unmatched bases: 6. The CDR3 has 15 residues. CDR3 residues: CASSIDRTSLYEQYF. The CDR3 DNA sequence: TGTGCCAGTAGTATAGACCGGACTAGTCTGTACGAGCAGTACTTC.

The chain is built from TRBV11-2 and TRBJ2-7; TRBD2 matches at 13 bases. With 2 bases clipped from V and 3 bases from J, the junction kept 1 base outside the gene matches. Germline V lookup: CDR1 SGHAT, CDR2 FQNNGV. The CDR3 spans 15 residues. CDR3 residues: CASSLRTSGSYEQYF. The CDR3 nucleotides read TGTGCCAGCAGCTTACGGACTAGCGGGAGCTACGAGCAGTACTTC.

The chain joins TRBV11-2 to TRBJ1-1, with 8 positions matching TRBD1. Germline CDR1 reads SGHAT; CDR2 reads FQNNGV. CDR3 length equals 14 residues. V shed 3 bases, J shed 4 bases, and the junction held 4 bases outside the gene matches. The chain's CDR3 is CASSFDRGPTEAFF. Written as DNA, the CDR3 is TGTGCCAGCAGCTTCGACAGGGGCCCCACTGAAGCTTTCTTT.

The genes are TRBV5-6 and TRBJ1-1; 10 nucleotides align to TRBD1. J gave up 4 bases and V 4 bases, and 10 bases lay outside the gene matches. From germline, CDR1 is SGHDT and CDR2 YYEEEE. The CDR3 loop spans 16 amino acids. The CDR3 DNA reads TGTGCCAGCAGCACTCGACAGGGGGCGCGGGGCACTGAAGCTTTCTTT. Amino acids: CASSTRQGARGTEAFF.

CDR3 DNA: TGTGCCAGCAGCTTATCGCTAGCGGGAGACACAGATACGCAGTATTTT. Translating it yields CASSLSLAGDTDTQYF. J is TRBJ2-3 and V is TRBV7-9, with 10 bases identical to TRBD2. This CDR3 spans 16 amino acids. Per germline, CDR1 SEHNR and CDR2 FQNEAQ (reference sequence). Trimming took 2 bases from V and 2 from J; bases not matched to a gene: 4.

The chain carries TRBV5-6 and TRBJ1-2, with D maybe TRBD1 (5 bases). The CDR3 runs to 12 residues. Trimming pared 4 bases from V and 4 bases from J, leaving 8 bases between. Germline loops: CDR1 SGHDT, CDR2 YYEEEE. The CDR3 is CASSQGGYGYTF. CDR3 nucleotides: TGTGCCAGCAGCCAGGGAGGCTATGGCTACACCTTC.

This clone was detected only a few times. The chain carries TRBV4-2 and TRBJ1-2; D is unresolved. With 0 bases removed from V and 4 bases from J, the gap between germline ends came to 9 bases. The germline gives CDR1 LGHNA, CDR2 YNFKEQ. The CDR3 length is 14 residues. The CDR3 spells CASSQEEGFYGYTF. DNA of the CDR3: TGTGCCAGCAGCCAAGAAGAGGGATTCTATGGCTACACCTTC.

The chain combines TRBV2 with TRBJ2-5; TRBD1 is a possible D gene (5 bases). The germline gives CDR1 SNHLY, CDR2 FYNNEI. CDR3 length: 13 residues. The V end was cut by 4 bases, the J end by 5 bases, with 11 bases between. The CDR3: CASSVDSHETQYF. The CDR3, as DNA: TGTGCCAGCAGTGTCGACAGTCATGAGACCCAGTACTTC.

This chain joins TRBV5-6 and TRBJ2-6; D unresolved. The CDR3 is 15 amino acids. The ends were cut back, 0 bases at V and 4 bases at J, with 8 bases in the middle. CDR1 and CDR2 (germline): SGHDT, YYEEEE. The CDR3 loop reads CASSLGSNGANVLTF. As DNA, the CDR3 is TGTGCCAGCAGCTTGGGTAGTAACGGGGCCAACGTCCTGACTTTC.

V is TRBV5-1 and J is TRBJ1-2, with D perhaps TRBD1 (5 bases). Germline CDR1 is SGHRS and CDR2 is YFSETQ. This CDR3 comprises 15 residues. The V end lost 4 bases, the J end lost 1 base, and 14 bases lay between the germline ends. The CDR3 here is CASSPARGYNYGYTF. CDR3 coding DNA: TGCGCCAGCAGCCCGGCCCGGGGGTATAACTATGGCTACACCTTC.

This chain connects TRBV6-5 to TRBJ2-1, with 11 nucleotides matching TRBD2. CDR1 and CDR2 from the germline V gene are MNHEY and SVGAGI. The CDR3 has 16 amino acids. With V trimmed by 0 bases and J by 3 bases, 1 base remained unmatched. The CDR3 DNA reads as TGTGCCAGCAGTTACTCGGGACTAGCGGACTACAATGAGCAGTTCTTC. Protein sequence: CASSYSGLADYNEQFF.

The CDR3 nucleotides read TGTGCCAGCAGTGACGGAGAATATAATCAGCCCCAGCATTTT. This translates into CASSDGEYNQPQHF. The J gene is TRBJ1-5, the V gene TRBV25-1; D is unclear. This CDR3 spans 14 amino acids. Per germline, CDR1 MGHDK and CDR2 SYGVNS. Trimming cost V 3 bases and J 4 bases, with 10 bases left between them. The variable domain in full, with the rest retrieved from reference TRBV25-1 and TRBJ1-5, is EADIYQTPRYLVIGTGKKITLECSQTMGHDKMYWYQQDPGMELHLIHYSYGVNSTEKGDLSSESTVSRIRTEHFPLTLESARPSHTSQYLCASSDGEYNQPQHFGDGTRLSIL.

This chain uses TRBV5-8 with TRBJ1-2; D not resolved. The CDR3 has 13 residues. CDR1 is SGHTS, CDR2 YDEGEE, per germline. V lost 0 bases to trimming and J lost 4 bases, with 7 bases between them. The CDR3 sequence: CASSLESSYGYTF. CDR3 DNA: TGTGCCAGCAGCTTGGAATCGAGCTATGGCTACACCTTC.

The rearrangement links TRBV7-2 to TRBJ2-1; TRBD2 matches at 7 bases. Germline assignment: CDR1 SGHTA and CDR2 FQGNSA. The CDR3 loop spans 17 amino acids. Trimming took 2 bases from V and 7 from J; bases not matched to a gene: 14. The CDR3 DNA sequence: TGTGCCAGCAGCTTATGGGCGGGCGGGAGAGGTCATAATGAGCAGTTCTTC. Its translation is CASSLWAGGRGHNEQFF.

The chain is built from TRBV6-2 or TRBV6-3 and TRBJ2-1; maybe TRBD2 (5 bases). V was trimmed by 5 bases and J by 0 bases, leaving 14 bases between them. Per germline, CDR1 MNHEY and CDR2 SVGEGT. The CDR3 has 16 residues. CDR3 sequence reads: CASSDTGGGSYNEQFF. As DNA, the CDR3 is TGTGCCAGCAGTGACACCGGTGGAGGCTCCTACAATGAGCAGTTCTTC.

This clone appeared once. The chain combines TRBV11-3 with TRBJ2-1, with 12 positions matching TRBD2. After removal of 1 base from V and 6 bases from J, the junction contained 1 base not matched to a gene. The CDR3 runs to 15 residues. Germline loops: CDR1 SGHNT, CDR2 YENEEA. CDR3 amino acids: CASSLGTSGTNEQFF. CDR3 nucleotide sequence: TGTGCCAGCAGCTTAGGGACTAGCGGGACCAATGAGCAGTTCTTC.